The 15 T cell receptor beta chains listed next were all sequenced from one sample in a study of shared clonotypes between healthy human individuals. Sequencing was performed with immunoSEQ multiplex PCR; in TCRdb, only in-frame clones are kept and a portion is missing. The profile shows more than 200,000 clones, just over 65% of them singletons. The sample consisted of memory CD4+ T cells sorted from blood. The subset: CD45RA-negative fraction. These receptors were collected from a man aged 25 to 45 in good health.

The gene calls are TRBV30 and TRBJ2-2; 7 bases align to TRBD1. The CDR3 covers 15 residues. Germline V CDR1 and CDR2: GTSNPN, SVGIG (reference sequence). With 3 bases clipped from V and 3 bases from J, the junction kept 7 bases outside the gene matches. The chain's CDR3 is CAWRLIGTDTGELFF. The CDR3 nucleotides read TGTGCCTGGAGACTAATAGGGACAGACACCGGGGAGCTGTTTTTT. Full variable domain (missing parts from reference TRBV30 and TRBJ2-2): SQTIHQWPATLVQPVGSPLSLECTVEGTSNPNLYWYRQAAGRGLQLLFYSVGIGQISSEVPQNLSASRPQDRQFILSSKKLLLSDSGFYLCAWRLIGTDTGELFFGEGSRLTVL.

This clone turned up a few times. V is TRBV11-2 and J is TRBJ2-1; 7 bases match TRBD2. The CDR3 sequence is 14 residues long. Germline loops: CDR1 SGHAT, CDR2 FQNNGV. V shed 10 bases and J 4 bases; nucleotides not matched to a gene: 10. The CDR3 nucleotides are TGTGCCACTCGAGAGCGGGGAGGATACAATGAGCAGTTCTTC. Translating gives CATRERGGYNEQFF.

CDR3 in amino acids: CASSPRGARDTKTRADQPQHF. The CDR3 coding sequence is TGTGCCAGCTCACCACGGGGGGCACGGGACACCAAAACCCGGGCGGATCAGCCCCAGCATTTT. The chain combines TRBV18 with TRBJ1-5, with a weak D call TRBD1 (6 bases). CDR3 length: 21 residues. Germline-derived CDR1 and CDR2 are KGHSH and LQKENI. Trimming stripped 1 base from V and 5 bases from J, with 30 bases between.

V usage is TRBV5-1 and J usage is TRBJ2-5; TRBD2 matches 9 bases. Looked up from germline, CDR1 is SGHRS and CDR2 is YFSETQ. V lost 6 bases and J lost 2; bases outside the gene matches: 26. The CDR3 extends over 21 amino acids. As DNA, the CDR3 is TGCGCCAGCAAACTGACAGAAGCCGGGACTAGCCGCTTCCTCGAACAAGAGACCCAGTACTTC. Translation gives CASKLTEAGTSRFLEQETQYF.

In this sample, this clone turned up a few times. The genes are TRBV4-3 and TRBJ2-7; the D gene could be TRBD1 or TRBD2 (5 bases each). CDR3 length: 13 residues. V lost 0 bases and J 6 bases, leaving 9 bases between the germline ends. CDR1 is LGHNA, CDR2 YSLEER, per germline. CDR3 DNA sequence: TGCGCCAGCAGCCAAGATTATGGGGGCGAGCAGTACTTC. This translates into CASSQDYGGEQYF.

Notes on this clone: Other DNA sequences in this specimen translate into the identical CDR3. In DNA form, the CDR3 reads TGTGCCAGCAGCGTAGGTTCGGGATCCTACAATGAGCAGTTCTTC. Amino acid sequence: CASSVGSGSYNEQFF. The chain links TRBV9 to TRBJ2-1, with a possible D match to TRBD2 (5 bases). The CDR3 sequence is 15 residues long. The V end lost 0 bases, the J end lost 1 base, and 8 bases lay between the germline ends. Germline CDR1 is SGDLS and CDR2 is YYNGEE.

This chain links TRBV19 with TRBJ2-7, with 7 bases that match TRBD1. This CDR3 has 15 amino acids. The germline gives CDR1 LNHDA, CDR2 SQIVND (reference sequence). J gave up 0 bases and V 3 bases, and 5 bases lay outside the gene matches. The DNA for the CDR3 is TGTGCCAGTAGTATTACCGGGACAGCCTCCTACGAGCAGTACTTC. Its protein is CASSITGTASYEQYF.

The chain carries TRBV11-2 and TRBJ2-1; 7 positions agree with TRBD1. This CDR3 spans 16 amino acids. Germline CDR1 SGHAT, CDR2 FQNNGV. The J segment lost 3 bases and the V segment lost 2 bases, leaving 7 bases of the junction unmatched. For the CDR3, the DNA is TGTGCCAGCAGCTTATACCGGGACAGAATCTACAATGAGCAGTTCTTC. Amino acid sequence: CASSLYRDRIYNEQFF.

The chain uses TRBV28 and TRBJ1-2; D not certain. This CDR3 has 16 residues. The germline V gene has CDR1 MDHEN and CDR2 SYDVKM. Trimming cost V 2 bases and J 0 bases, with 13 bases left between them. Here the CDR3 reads CASSLGIGNANYGYTF. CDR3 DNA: TGTGCCAGCAGTTTAGGGATCGGGAACGCTAACTATGGCTACACCTTC.

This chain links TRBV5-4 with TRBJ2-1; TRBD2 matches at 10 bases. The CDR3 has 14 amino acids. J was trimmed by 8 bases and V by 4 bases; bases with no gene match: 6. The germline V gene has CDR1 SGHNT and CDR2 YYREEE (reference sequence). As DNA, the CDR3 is TGTGCCAGCAGCCAAACACTAGCGGGGTATGAGCAGTTCTTC. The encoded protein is CASSQTLAGYEQFF.

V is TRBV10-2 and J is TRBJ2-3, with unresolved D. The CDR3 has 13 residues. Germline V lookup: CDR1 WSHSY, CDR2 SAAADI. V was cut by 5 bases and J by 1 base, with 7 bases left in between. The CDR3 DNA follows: TGCGCCAGCAGTTCAGTCCGCACAGATACGCAGTATTTT. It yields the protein CASSSVRTDTQYF.

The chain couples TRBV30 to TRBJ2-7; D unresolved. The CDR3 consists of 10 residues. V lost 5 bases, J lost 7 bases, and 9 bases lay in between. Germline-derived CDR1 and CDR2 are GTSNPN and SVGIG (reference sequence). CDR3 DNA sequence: TGTGCCTGGGCGAATGGTGAGCAGTACTTC. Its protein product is CAWANGEQYF.

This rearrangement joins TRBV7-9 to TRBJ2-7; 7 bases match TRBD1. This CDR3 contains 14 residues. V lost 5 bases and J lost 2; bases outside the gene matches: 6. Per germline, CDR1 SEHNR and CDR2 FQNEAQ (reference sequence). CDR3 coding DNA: TGTGCCAGCAGCCAGACAGGGTCAGCCTACGAGCAGTACTTC. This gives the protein CASSQTGSAYEQYF.

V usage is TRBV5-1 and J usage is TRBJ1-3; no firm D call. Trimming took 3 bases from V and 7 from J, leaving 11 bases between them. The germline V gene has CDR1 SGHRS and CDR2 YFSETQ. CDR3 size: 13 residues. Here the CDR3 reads CASSSALGNTIYF. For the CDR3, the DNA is TGCGCCAGCAGCTCGGCCCTTGGGAACACCATATATTTT. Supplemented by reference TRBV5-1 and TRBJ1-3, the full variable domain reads KAGVTQTPRYLIKTRGQQVTLSCSPISGHRSVSWYQQTPGQGLQFLFEYFSETQRNKGNFPGRFSGRQFSNSRSEMNVSTLELGDSALYLCASSSALGNTIYFGEGSWLTVV.

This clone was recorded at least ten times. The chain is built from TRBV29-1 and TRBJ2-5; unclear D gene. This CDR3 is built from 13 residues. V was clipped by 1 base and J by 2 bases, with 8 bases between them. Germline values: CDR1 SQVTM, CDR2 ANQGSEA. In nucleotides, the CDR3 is TGCAGCGTTGAAGTAAACAGACAAGAGACCCAGTACTTC. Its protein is CSVEVNRQETQYF.